The 23 T cell receptor beta chains presented below share a single source sample, sequenced in a study of blood T cell repertoires in COVID-19. Clones were read by immunoSEQ multiplex PCR, and TCRdb kept only the in-frame ones, dropping some. The table lists tens of thousands of clones, around 89% of them singletons. The sample comprised peripheral blood. These receptors all stem from a human donor in a cohort sampled during active COVID-19.

The rearrangement links TRBV30 to TRBJ2-5; 8 nucleotides match TRBD2. The V gene end was trimmed by 4 bases and the J gene end by 4 bases; junction bases not matched to a gene: 8. There are 14 residues in the CDR3. Germline CDR1 GTSNPN, CDR2 SVGIG (reference sequence). For the CDR3, the DNA is TGTGCCTGGACCTTAAGCGGGAGCTCAGAGACCCAGTACTTC. Its translation: CAWTLSGSSETQYF.

The DNA for the CDR3 is TGTGCCAGTAGTGCCGCAGGGGGAGGACGTACAGATACGCAGTATTTT. This translates into CASSAAGGGRTDTQYF. This sequence joins TRBV19 and TRBJ2-3, with D perhaps matching TRBD1 (7 bases). The CDR3 loop spans 16 amino acids. Trimming removed 5 bases from V and 3 bases from J, with 18 bases in between. Germline V gene data show CDR1 as LNHDA and CDR2 as SQIVND (reference sequence).

The chain recombines TRBV6-6 with TRBJ1-2; a possible D gene is TRBD1 (5 bases). Looked up from germline, CDR1 is MNHNY and CDR2 is SVGAGI (reference sequence). The length of the CDR3 is 14 residues. V was cut by 0 bases and J by 5 bases, with 10 bases left in between. The CDR3 spells CASSYSPRVYGYTF. Written as DNA, the CDR3 is TGTGCCAGCAGTTACTCACCCAGGGTTTATGGCTACACCTTC.

This clone was observed a handful of times. V and J are TRBV7-8 and TRBJ2-7; D gene unclear. Germline V gene data show CDR1 as SGHVS and CDR2 as FQNEAQ. V gave up 5 bases and J gave up 6 bases, with 14 bases separating them. The CDR3 is 13 residues long. CDR3 sequence: CASSPGPPGEQYF. The DNA for the CDR3 is TGTGCCAGCAGCCCCGGTCCTCCGGGCGAGCAGTACTTC.

This chain uses TRBV3-1 (or the pseudogene TRBV3-2) with TRBJ1-3; D possibly corresponds to TRBD1 (5 bases). Deletions cut 4 bases from V and 1 base from J, with 14 bases between. CDR1 is LGHDT and CDR2 is YNNKEL in the germline V gene (reference sequence). This CDR3 spans 16 amino acids. The CDR3 DNA follows: TGTGCCAGCAGCCTTGCTCCGGGGGGATCTGGAAACACCATATATTTT. Its protein product is CASSLAPGGSGNTIYF.

The chain carries TRBV6-1 and TRBJ2-1; TRBD2 agrees at 11 bases. Germline loops: CDR1 MNHNS, CDR2 SASEGT. J was trimmed by 10 bases and V by 3 bases; bases with no gene match: 8. The CDR3 totals 15 residues. This chain's CDR3 is CASSEAIAGGLEQFF. Written as DNA, the CDR3 is TGTGCCAGCAGTGAGGCGATAGCGGGGGGGTTGGAGCAGTTCTTC.

This chain links TRBV7-9 with TRBJ2-1; D perhaps matches TRBD1 (5 bases). From germline, CDR1 is SEHNR and CDR2 FQNEAQ (reference sequence). This CDR3 is built from 13 residues. V was shortened by 3 bases and J by 7 bases, with 10 bases between the two germline ends. The CDR3 loop is CASSLGPRNEQFF. The CDR3 nucleotides are TGTGCCAGCAGCTTGGGGCCGAGAAATGAGCAGTTCTTC.

The chain joins TRBV28 to TRBJ2-2; 7 nucleotides align to TRBD1. V gave up 7 bases and J gave up 7 bases; unmatched junction bases: 15. Germline values: CDR1 MDHEN, CDR2 SYDVKM. This CDR3 comprises 16 residues. In DNA, the CDR3 is TGTGCCAGCACTATAGGAGTCCACCAGGGGGACGGGGAGCTGTTTTTT. It translates to CASTIGVHQGDGELFF.

This chain connects TRBV11-2 to TRBJ2-7; D remains ambiguous. Per the germline V gene, CDR1 is SGHAT and CDR2 is FQNNGV. This CDR3 spans 15 amino acids. V was clipped by 2 bases and J by 0 bases, with 11 bases between them. The CDR3 coding sequence is TGTGCCAGCAGCTTAACGTCCCAGGTCTCCTACGAGCAGTACTTC. Its protein is CASSLTSQVSYEQYF.

The CDR3 here is CASSPWQGRSGANVLTF. DNA of the CDR3: TGTGCCAGCAGTCCGTGGCAGGGCCGCTCTGGGGCCAACGTCCTGACTTTC. The chain uses TRBV6-2 or TRBV6-3 and TRBJ2-6; the D gene is possibly TRBD1 (5 bases). The CDR3 has 17 amino acids. Germline V CDR1 and CDR2: MNHEY, SVGEGT. With 5 bases removed from V and 0 bases from J, the gap between germline ends came to 14 bases.

This clone showed up just a few times. The chain is built from TRBV7-3 and TRBJ2-7; D gene unclear. The CDR3 is 14 amino acids. V lost 3 bases and J 1 base, leaving 10 bases between the germline ends. The germline V gene has CDR1 SGHTA and CDR2 FQGTGA. CDR3 loop: CASSFGQDSYEQYF. The CDR3, as DNA: TGTGCCAGCAGCTTTGGGCAGGATTCCTACGAGCAGTACTTC.

The V and J genes are TRBV29-1 and TRBJ2-7; 13 nucleotides match TRBD2. This CDR3 comprises 12 residues. The V gene's germline CDR1 is SQVTM and CDR2 ANQGSEA. Trimming at V came to 7 bases and at J to 5 bases, leaving 2 bases not matched to a gene. This CDR3 is CSAGTSGNEQYF. The CDR3 DNA reads as TGCAGCGCCGGGACTAGCGGGAACGAGCAGTACTTC.

This clone was detected a few times. This chain joins TRBV5-1 and TRBJ1-1, with D possibly TRBD1 on 5 matching bases. Germline V lookup: CDR1 SGHRS, CDR2 YFSETQ. CDR3 length: 15 amino acids. V was clipped by 4 bases and J by 5 bases, with 18 bases between them. The CDR3 sequence is CASSPLAGSQTEAFF. Written as DNA, the CDR3 is TGCGCCAGCAGCCCGTTAGCAGGGTCCCAAACTGAAGCTTTCTTT. Together with reference TRBV5-1 and TRBJ1-1, the CDR3 gives the full variable domain: KAGVTQTPRYLIKTRGQQVTLSCSPISGHRSVSWYQQTPGQGLQFLFEYFSETQRNKGNFPGRFSGRQFSNSRSEMNVSTLELGDSALYLCASSPLAGSQTEAFFGQGTRLTVV.

The rearrangement links TRBV6-2 or TRBV6-3 to TRBJ2-7; no definite D call. The CDR3 length is 14 residues. V was shortened by 4 bases and J by 3 bases, with 13 bases between the two germline ends. CDR1 and CDR2 (germline): MNHEY, SVGEGT. CDR3 protein: CASSWSQPIYEQYF. The CDR3 coding sequence is TGTGCCAGCAGTTGGAGCCAGCCCATCTACGAGCAGTACTTC.

The chain employs TRBV6-5 and TRBJ1-4, with TRBD1 matching over 9 bases. Per the germline V gene, CDR1 is MNHEY and CDR2 is SVGAGI. The CDR3 extends over 13 amino acids. Trimming took 6 bases from V and 8 from J; bases not matched to a gene: 4. CDR3 nucleotides: TGTGCCAGCAGACGACAGGGGGAAGAAAAACTGTTTTTT. Protein: CASRRQGEEKLFF.

This chain uses TRBV25-1 with TRBJ1-6; TRBD1 matches 7 bases. The CDR3 totals 14 residues. The V gene's germline CDR1 is MGHDK and CDR2 SYGVNS. Trimming cost V 3 bases and J 9 bases; bases outside gene matches: 5. The CDR3 DNA is TGTGCCAGCAGTGAGGGTCAGGGGGGTTCACCCCTCCACTTT. Translating gives CASSEGQGGSPLHF.

The CDR3 loop reads CASSTGGPTDTQYF. The CDR3 DNA is TGCGCCAGCAGCACCGGAGGGCCCACAGATACGCAGTATTTT. This chain uses TRBV5-1 with TRBJ2-3, with D tentatively TRBD2 (6 bases). Per the germline V gene, CDR1 is SGHRS and CDR2 is YFSETQ. The CDR3 loop spans 14 amino acids. V dropped 4 bases and J dropped 2 bases, with 11 bases sitting between them.

This clone was counted only a few times. The V and J genes are TRBV6-9 and TRBJ2-1, with D tentatively TRBD1 (6 bases). CDR1 MNHGY and CDR2 SVAAGI come from the germline V gene. The CDR3 has 16 residues. The V and J ends lost 6 bases and 0 bases respectively, with 15 bases between them. DNA for the CDR3: TGTGCCAGCAGGCTAATTACAGGGATCTCCTACAATGAGCAGTTCTTC. Amino acids: CASRLITGISYNEQFF.

V usage is TRBV19 and J usage is TRBJ1-6, with 10 bases lining up with TRBD1. The CDR3 runs to 16 residues. With V trimmed by 3 bases and J by 3 bases, 2 bases remained unmatched. Germline-derived CDR1 and CDR2 are LNHDA and SQIVND (reference sequence). The chain's CDR3 is CASSIRDRGYNSPLHF. CDR3 bases: TGTGCCAGTAGTATCCGGGACAGGGGCTATAATTCACCCCTCCACTTT.

This chain connects TRBV15 to TRBJ1-3; possible D gene TRBD1, 5 bases. The CDR3 extends over 18 amino acids. The germline CDR1 and CDR2 sequences are LNHNV and YYDKDF (reference sequence). V lost 0 bases to trimming and J lost 7 bases, with 22 bases between them. This chain's CDR3 is CATSRDQGSAIPRNTIYF. CDR3 nucleotide sequence: TGTGCCACCAGCAGAGATCAGGGTTCGGCGATACCGAGGAACACCATATATTTT.

The chain recombines TRBV18 with TRBJ2-7; 8 bases line up with TRBD2. The CDR3 loop spans 16 amino acids. Germline assignment: CDR1 KGHSH and CDR2 LQKENI. The V gene end was trimmed by 3 bases and the J gene end by 3 bases; junction bases not matched to a gene: 10. The CDR3 here is CASSPLRGRPRYEQYF. The CDR3, as DNA: TGTGCCAGCTCACCTCTACGCGGGAGGCCACGCTACGAGCAGTACTTC.

This clone was seen only once. The gene calls are TRBV28 and TRBJ1-6; maybe TRBD1 (6 bases). Germline V gene sequence: CDR1 MDHEN, CDR2 SYDVKM. V was shortened by 5 bases and J by 5 bases, with 10 bases between the two germline ends. This CDR3 region has 14 residues. CDR3 loop: CASSLGQNNSPLHF. CDR3 DNA sequence: TGTGCCAGCAGTCTCGGACAGAATAATTCACCCCTCCACTTT.

J is TRBJ2-7 and V is TRBV19, with 8 bases identical to TRBD1. V gave up 6 bases and J gave up 0 bases; unmatched junction bases: 7. This CDR3 spans 15 amino acids. Germline CDR1 is LNHDA and CDR2 is SQIVND (reference sequence). The CDR3 loop reads CASSETGASSYEQYF. The CDR3 DNA reads as TGTGCCAGTAGCGAGACAGGGGCTAGCTCCTACGAGCAGTACTTC. Variable domain in full (rest from reference TRBV19 and TRBJ2-7): DGGITQSPKYLFRKEGQNVTLSCEQNLNHDAMYWYRQDPGQGLRLIYYSQIVNDFQKGDIAEGYSVSREKKESFPLTVTSAQKNPTAFYLCASSETGASSYEQYFGPGTRLTVT.